This TCR beta chain originates from a study of regulatory T cells in long-lasting Graves disease. Library construction for TCR beta used iRepertoire HTBI primers and Arm-PCR of CDR3 regions. TCRdb ran MiXCR on the multiplex PCR reads and lists one entry per CDR3 protein. Of a few hundred thousand distinct CDR3 sequences in the sample, roughly 17% were seen once. Time point meaning: newly diagnosed GD, antithyroid drugs for less than 3 months. There was RNA extracted from PBMCs, and the TCR library was made from it. Germline V gene lookup returns CDR1 MDHEN and CDR2 SYDVKM. Trimming took 8 bases from V and 6 from J; bases not matched to a gene: 11. CDR3 length: 14 amino acids. These sequences were also reported in another study, on T cells in Graves' hyperthyroidism and ophthalmopathy.

The sequencing used peripheral blood mononuclear cells (PBMCs), collected at new diagnosis, from a patient treated with antithyroid drugs. The V gene is TRBV28, the J gene TRBJ2-7, with TRBD1 matching 9 bases. The sequence was obtained from a woman under 30 with Graves disease. CDR3 protein: CASGSGTGTFEQYF. The CDR3 nucleotides are TGTGCCAGCGGCTCCGGGACAGGGACTTTCGAGCAGTACTTC.